What follows are 32 T cell receptor beta chains derived from one specimen sequenced in a study of low-dose radiotherapy and immunotherapy resistance in tumors. Amplification of TCRs used a constant-region primer and V-primer adapter for approximately 19 PCR cycles. TCRdb re-analysed the reads in MiXCR, keeping a single row per CDR3 protein. The data hold about 46,000 distinct CDR3 sequences, with approximately 12% observed a single time. Time point reported: before trial treatment. Sequences were derived from PBMCs, sampled before treatment. The receptors here all came from a female donor with ovarian cancer.

This clonotype was counted at least ten times. The chain links TRBV2 to TRBJ1-4, with 8 bases identical to TRBD1. The CDR3 runs to 15 residues. Germline V gene sequence: CDR1 SNHLY, CDR2 FYNNEI. Unmatched junction bases numbered 5, after V lost 1 base and J lost 7 bases. CDR3 coding DNA: TGTGCCAGCAGTGAAGTCCAGGGGGCTAGTGAAAAACTGTTTTTT. It specifies CASSEVQGASEKLFF.

Note on this clonotype: This is likely an artifact of a read error, given a far larger clone one base away. The V gene is TRBV13, the J gene TRBJ2-1, with D perhaps matching TRBD2 (5 bases). In germline, CDR1 is PRHDT, CDR2 FYEKMQ (reference sequence). This CDR3 contains 14 residues. CDR3 loop: CASRGISSYNERFF. DNA of the CDR3: TGTGCCTCCAGAGGGATAAGCTCCTACAATGAGCGGTTCTTC.

This clonotype came up many times. The chain combines TRBV7-9 with TRBJ2-7; TRBD1 agrees at 9 bases. Trimming took 1 base from V and 3 from J; bases not matched to a gene: 7. Germline V gene data show CDR1 as SEHNR and CDR2 as FQNEAQ (reference sequence). This CDR3 contains 16 residues. This chain's CDR3 is CASSLGGRDRDYEQYF. As DNA, the CDR3 is TGTGCCAGCAGCTTAGGGGGCCGGGACAGGGACTACGAGCAGTACTTC. Using reference TRBV7-9 and TRBJ2-7 for the parts outside the CDR3, the full variable domain is DTGVSQNPRHKITKRGQNVTFRCDPISEHNRLYWYRQTLGQGPEFLTYFQNEAQLEKSRLLSDRFSAERPKGSFSTLEIQRTEQGDSAMYLCASSLGGRDRDYEQYFGPGTRLTVT.

This clonotype is medium-sized (0.01 to 0.1%). The rearrangement joins TRBV2 to TRBJ2-3; D ambiguous. The CDR3 is 12 amino acids. Trimming took off 6 bases at V and 4 bases at J, with 8 bases between the two ends. CDR1 and CDR2 from the germline V gene are SNHLY and FYNNEI. In DNA, the CDR3 is TGTGCCAGCAGCCGGGCCGCAGATACGCAGTATTTT. It encodes CASSRAADTQYF.

This clonotype showed up many times. The genes are TRBV19 and TRBJ1-5, with D possibly being TRBD1 (5 bases). CDR1 is LNHDA and CDR2 is SQIVND in the germline V gene (reference sequence). The CDR3 contains 15 residues. The ends were cut back, 5 bases at V and 3 bases at J, with 14 bases in the middle. The CDR3 nucleotides are TGTGCCAGTAGTGTACGGGACGGAACCAATCAGCCCCAGCATTTT. Translated: CASSVRDGTNQPQHF.

This clonotype was recorded many times. The chain is built from TRBV2 and TRBJ1-5, with D possibly matching TRBD1 (6 bases). The germline gives CDR1 SNHLY, CDR2 FYNNEI. The CDR3 runs 14 residues. Trimming took off 6 bases at V and 1 base at J, with 10 bases between the two ends. The CDR3 loop reads CASRGQTSNQPQHF. The CDR3 bases are TGTGCCAGCAGAGGACAGACAAGCAATCAGCCCCAGCATTTT.

In this sample, this clonotype turned up many times. The rearrangement joins TRBV18 to TRBJ2-1; the match to TRBD2 covers 12 bases. The CDR3 is made up of 16 amino acids. Per germline, CDR1 KGHSH and CDR2 LQKENI. V lost 4 bases to trimming and J lost 10 bases; unmatched junction nucleotides: 11. CDR3 DNA: TGTGCCAGCTCACTACCGACTAGCGGGGGACCGGGGGAGCAGTTCTTC. It translates to CASSLPTSGGPGEQFF.

This clonotype was recorded many times. The V call is TRBV20-1, the J call TRBJ2-3; TRBD2 matches 11 bases. The germline gives CDR1 DFQATT, CDR2 SNEGSKA (reference sequence). This CDR3 comprises 14 residues. The junction had 3 bases not matched to a gene; V was cut back by 5 bases and J by 2 bases. CDR3 coding DNA: TGCAGTGCTCCGACTAGCGGGACCACAGATACGCAGTATTTT. Amino acid sequence: CSAPTSGTTDTQYF.

This clonotype was detected many times. The chain links TRBV6-2 or TRBV6-3 to TRBJ2-7; 8 bases match TRBD1. J lost 2 bases, V lost 8 bases, and 11 bases had no gene match. The V gene's germline CDR1 is MNHEY and CDR2 SVGEGT. There are 15 residues in the CDR3. CDR3 DNA: TGTGCCAGCTCCCCTTTTGGACAGGGACCCTACGAGCAGTACTTC. Protein product: CASSPFGQGPYEQYF.

This clonotype was counted at least ten times. The chain recombines TRBV28 with TRBJ2-4, with D possibly called TRBD1 or TRBD2 (5 bases each). V dropped 8 bases and J dropped 0 bases, with 14 bases sitting between them. The germline gives CDR1 MDHEN, CDR2 SYDVKM. The CDR3 sequence is 15 residues long. The CDR3 protein is CASHRRDLAKNIQYF. CDR3 nucleotide sequence: TGTGCCAGCCACCGCAGGGACCTAGCCAAAAACATTCAGTACTTC.

In its sample, this clonotype was seen many times. CDR3 nucleotide sequence: TGCAGTGCTAGCTTGGATGGGGCTACGGGGCTCGGCACCGGGGAGCTGTTTTTT. It is translated as CSASLDGATGLGTGELFF. J is TRBJ2-2 and V is TRBV20-1, with D perhaps TRBD1 or TRBD2 (5 bases each). CDR1 and CDR2 (germline): DFQATT, SNEGSKA (reference sequence). Trimming took off 3 bases at V and 4 bases at J, with 24 bases between the two ends. CDR3 length equals 18 residues.

This clonotype was observed at least ten times. The V gene is TRBV7-9, the J gene TRBJ1-1, with a tentative D call TRBD1 (6 bases). This CDR3 has 16 residues. Deletions cut 0 bases from V and 5 bases from J, with 16 bases between. Germline lookup yields CDR1 SEHNR and CDR2 FQNEAQ (reference sequence). The DNA for the CDR3 is TGTGCCAGCAGCTTAGCCGGATCGGGGGGCGCGACTGAAGCTTTCTTT. This translates into CASSLAGSGGATEAFF.

This clonotype has at least ten counts. The rearrangement joins TRBV24-1 to TRBJ2-7; D is tentatively TRBD1 or TRBD2 (5 bases each). The V end was cut by 9 bases, the J end by 6 bases, with 14 bases between. Per the germline V gene, CDR1 is KGHDR and CDR2 is SFDVKD. The CDR3 loop spans 12 amino acids. The CDR3 here is CATGPSGSEQYF. The CDR3 DNA sequence: TGTGCCACCGGCCCTTCAGGGAGCGAGCAGTACTTC.

This clonotype was picked up many times. The chain couples TRBV20-1 to TRBJ2-2, with 10 bases identical to TRBD2. The germline V gene encodes CDR1 DFQATT and CDR2 SNEGSKA (reference sequence). The junction had 6 bases not matched to a gene; V was cut back by 1 base and J by 7 bases. The CDR3 totals 15 residues. CDR3 nucleotides: TGCAGTGCTAGAGTGAGCGGGAGGGCCCACGGGGAGCTGTTTTTT. It specifies CSARVSGRAHGELFF.

In this sample, this clonotype turned up many times. The chain joins TRBV4-2 to TRBJ2-5; D may correspond to TRBD1 or TRBD2 (5 bases each). CDR1 and CDR2 (germline): LGHNA, YNFKEQ. This CDR3 is built from 14 residues. The V gene lost 1 base and the J gene lost 3 bases, with 9 bases spanning the gap. The CDR3 protein is CASSQGGAEETQYF. The CDR3 nucleotides are TGTGCCAGCAGCCAAGGAGGGGCTGAAGAGACCCAGTACTTC.

The chain's CDR3 is CASLGGASYEQYF. CDR3 bases: TGTGCCAGCCTTGGGGGGGCCTCCTACGAGCAGTACTTC. The chain recombines TRBV11-1 with TRBJ2-7; the D gene is possibly TRBD2 (7 bases). Germline values: CDR1 SGHAT, CDR2 FQDESV (reference sequence). The CDR3 sequence is 13 residues long. The germline V and J ends were trimmed by 8 bases and 0 bases, with 11 bases remaining between them.

In the case of this clonotype: This clone may be a read error of a much larger clone one base away. The chain links TRBV2 to TRBJ2-5, with 9 positions matching TRBD1. Per germline, CDR1 SNHLY and CDR2 FYNNEI. Germline trimming cut 6 bases from V and 2 bases from J; bases unmatched to any gene: 7. The CDR3 runs 15 residues. The CDR3 sequence: CASRRDRAGQETQYF. The CDR3 DNA sequence: TGTGCCAGCAGGCGGGACAGGGCCGGTCAAGAGACCCAGTACTTC.

In its sample, this clonotype was seen many times. The gene calls are TRBV6-2 or TRBV6-3 and TRBJ2-1; 9 bases match TRBD2. The CDR3 has 15 residues. J lost 7 bases, V lost 5 bases, and 9 bases had no gene match. Germline assignment: CDR1 MNHEY and CDR2 SVGEGT. DNA of the CDR3: TGTGCCAGCAGTGGAGGTGGGGCGGGGGGGAATGAGCAGTTCTTC. It encodes CASSGGGAGGNEQFF.

Many counts were recorded for this clonotype. The genes are TRBV19 and TRBJ1-2, with TRBD1 matching 8 bases. The CDR3 contains 15 residues. The V and J ends lost 1 base and 3 bases, in that order; junction bases with no gene match: 4. Germline CDR1 reads LNHDA; CDR2 reads SQIVND (reference sequence). The CDR3 coding sequence is TGTGCCAGTAGTATAGCTGGGACAGGTGACTATGGCTACACCTTC. Translating gives CASSIAGTGDYGYTF.

This clonotype was counted at least ten times. The chain is built from TRBV3-1 and TRBJ2-1; the match to TRBD2 covers 10 bases. Germline assignment: CDR1 LGHDT and CDR2 YNNKEL (reference sequence). This CDR3 comprises 16 residues. V gave up 3 bases and J gave up 7 bases; unmatched junction bases: 9. This CDR3 reads CASSQDASGSINEQFF. The CDR3 nucleotides are TGTGCCAGCAGCCAGGATGCTAGCGGGAGTATAAATGAGCAGTTCTTC.

This clonotype turned up a few times. The V and J genes are TRBV28 and TRBJ2-7; no firm D call. CDR3 size: 12 residues. V was pared by 3 bases and J by 4 bases, with 7 bases between. Germline CDR1 and CDR2: MDHEN and SYDVKM. The CDR3 reads CASSLQRYEQYF. The DNA for the CDR3 is TGTGCCAGCAGTTTGCAAAGGTACGAGCAGTACTTC.

This clonotype has at least ten counts. The J gene is TRBJ2-7, the V gene TRBV28; 7 bases fit TRBD1. V was pared by 8 bases and J by 6 bases, with 10 bases of the junction left unmatched. This CDR3 has 13 residues. CDR1 and CDR2 (germline): MDHEN, SYDVKM. The CDR3 reads CASRDSTGSEQYF. The CDR3 DNA reads as TGTGCCAGCCGGGACAGCACAGGCTCCGAGCAGTACTTC.

The J gene is TRBJ2-7, the V gene TRBV5-1; 7 nucleotides line up with TRBD2. This CDR3 is built from 15 residues. V shed 0 bases and J 6 bases; nucleotides not matched to a gene: 9. CDR1 and CDR2 (germline): SGHRS, YFSETQ. The CDR3 protein is CASSLAGGTPAEQYF. The DNA for the CDR3 is TGCGCCAGCAGCTTGGCGGGAGGTACTCCGGCCGAGCAGTACTTC.

At least ten counts were recorded for this clonotype. The chain recombines TRBV11-2 with TRBJ1-4; D possibly corresponds to TRBD1 (6 bases). The CDR3 runs to 15 residues. Trimming removed 6 bases at V and 0 bases at J, with 11 bases between. Germline V lookup: CDR1 SGHAT, CDR2 FQNNGV. The CDR3: CASSFGQSTNEKLFF. The DNA for the CDR3 is TGTGCCAGCAGTTTCGGACAGTCAACTAATGAAAAACTGTTTTTT.

This clonotype was picked up many times. This rearrangement joins TRBV4-1 to TRBJ2-1; 8 bases match TRBD1. The CDR3 is 15 amino acids. V shed 4 bases, J shed 2 bases, and the junction held 4 bases outside the gene matches. Germline loops: CDR1 MGHRA, CDR2 YSYEKL. The CDR3 loop reads CASSLTGEAYNEQFF. In DNA form, the CDR3 reads TGCGCCAGCAGCCTGACAGGGGAGGCCTACAATGAGCAGTTCTTC.

This clonotype showed up many times. This chain links TRBV10-3 with TRBJ2-7; 9 bases map to TRBD1. CDR3 length equals 13 residues. The J segment lost 5 bases and the V segment lost 10 bases, leaving 9 bases of the junction unmatched. Per the germline V gene, CDR1 is ENHRY and CDR2 is SYGVKD. The CDR3 protein is CASRQGEVDEQYF. The CDR3 DNA follows: TGTGCCAGTAGACAGGGGGAGGTGGACGAGCAGTACTTC.

With respect to this clonotype: A far larger clone is off by one base, so a read error is likely. The CDR3 is CASSEYRTYEQFF. The CDR3 DNA is TGTGCCAGCAGTGAATACAGAACCTACGAGCAGTTCTTC. The chain has TRBV2 and TRBJ2-1, with D unclear. This CDR3 comprises 13 residues. CDR1 is SNHLY and CDR2 is FYNNEI in the germline V gene. V lost 2 bases and J 10 bases, leaving 12 bases between the germline ends.

The sample holds many counts of this clonotype. This sequence joins TRBV28 and TRBJ2-6; 9 bases are a match to TRBD2. V gave up 6 bases and J gave up 3 bases; unmatched junction bases: 6. The CDR3 runs to 16 residues. Per germline, CDR1 MDHEN and CDR2 SYDVKM. Here the CDR3 reads CASRAGLAYGANVLTF. CDR3 DNA: TGTGCCAGCAGGGCGGGACTAGCTTATGGGGCCAACGTCCTGACTTTC.

This clonotype has a count of ten or more. This sequence joins TRBV19 and TRBJ2-5; no reliable D call. The germline gives CDR1 LNHDA, CDR2 SQIVND (reference sequence). The CDR3 spans 13 residues. V was clipped by 3 bases and J by 5 bases, with 10 bases between them. The CDR3 bases are TGTGCCAGTAGTATTCACCCGAAGGAGACCCAGTACTTC. It codes for CASSIHPKETQYF.

This clonotype was observed once. The chain couples TRBV18 to TRBJ2-2; 8 nucleotides agree with TRBD1. Germline trimming cut 3 bases from V and 2 bases from J; bases unmatched to any gene: 8. There are 17 residues in the CDR3. Germline values: CDR1 KGHSH, CDR2 LQKENI. CDR3 sequence: CASSPLFGQGNTGELFF. In DNA form, the CDR3 reads TGTGCCAGCTCACCGCTATTTGGACAGGGTAACACCGGGGAGCTGTTTTTT.

This clonotype came up many times. The rearrangement links TRBV7-3 to TRBJ2-7, with a possible D match to TRBD1 (6 bases). This CDR3 is 14 amino acids long. Germline CDR1 is SGHTA and CDR2 is FQGTGA. The germline V and J ends were trimmed by 5 bases and 0 bases, with 11 bases remaining between them. The CDR3 here is CASSPDSSSYEQYF. For the CDR3, the DNA is TGTGCCAGCAGCCCGGACAGTAGCTCCTACGAGCAGTACTTC.

This clonotype was seen only a few times. V usage is TRBV5-1 and J usage is TRBJ2-7; 7 positions match TRBD1. Germline CDR1 SGHRS, CDR2 YFSETQ. The junction had 8 bases not matched to a gene; V was cut back by 2 bases and J by 3 bases. The CDR3 totals 15 residues. The CDR3 sequence: CASSFNTGVGYEQYF. CDR3 in DNA: TGCGCCAGCAGCTTCAACACAGGGGTCGGCTACGAGCAGTACTTC.